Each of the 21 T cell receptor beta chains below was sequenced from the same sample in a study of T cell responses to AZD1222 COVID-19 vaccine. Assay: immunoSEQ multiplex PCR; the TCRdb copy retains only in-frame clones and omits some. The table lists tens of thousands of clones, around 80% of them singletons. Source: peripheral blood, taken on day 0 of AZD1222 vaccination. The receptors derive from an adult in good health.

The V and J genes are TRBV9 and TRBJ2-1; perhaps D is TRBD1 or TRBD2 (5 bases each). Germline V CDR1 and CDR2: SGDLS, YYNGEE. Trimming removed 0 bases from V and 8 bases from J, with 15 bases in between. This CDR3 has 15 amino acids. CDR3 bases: TGTGCCAGCAGCGTAGAGGGGACCCGTTATGATGAGCAGTTCTTC. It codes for CASSVEGTRYDEQFF.

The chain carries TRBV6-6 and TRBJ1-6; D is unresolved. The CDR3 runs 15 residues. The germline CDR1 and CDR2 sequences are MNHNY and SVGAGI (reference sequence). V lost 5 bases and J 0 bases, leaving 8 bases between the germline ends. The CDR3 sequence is CASSDALSYNSPLHF. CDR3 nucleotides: TGTGCCAGCAGTGACGCCCTCTCCTATAATTCACCCCTCCACTTT.

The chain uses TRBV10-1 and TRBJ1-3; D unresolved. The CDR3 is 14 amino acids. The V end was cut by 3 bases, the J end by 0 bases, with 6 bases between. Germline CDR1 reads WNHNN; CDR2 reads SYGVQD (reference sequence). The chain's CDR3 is CASSDTSSGNTIYF. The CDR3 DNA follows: TGCGCCAGCAGTGACACTTCCTCTGGAAACACCATATATTTT.

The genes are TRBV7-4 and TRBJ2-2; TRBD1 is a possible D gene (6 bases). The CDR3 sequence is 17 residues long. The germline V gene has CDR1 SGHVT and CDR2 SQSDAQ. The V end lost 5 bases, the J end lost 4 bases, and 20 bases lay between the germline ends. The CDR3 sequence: CASSTRNRDSCTGELFF. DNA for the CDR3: TGTGCCAGCAGCACCCGGAACAGGGATTCTTGCACCGGGGAGCTGTTTTTT.

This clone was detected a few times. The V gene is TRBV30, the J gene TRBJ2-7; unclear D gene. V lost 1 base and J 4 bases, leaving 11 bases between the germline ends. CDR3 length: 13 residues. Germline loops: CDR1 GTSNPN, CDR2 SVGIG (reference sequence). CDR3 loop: CAWSDGSVYEQYF. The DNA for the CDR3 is TGTGCCTGGAGTGACGGGTCGGTTTACGAGCAGTACTTC.

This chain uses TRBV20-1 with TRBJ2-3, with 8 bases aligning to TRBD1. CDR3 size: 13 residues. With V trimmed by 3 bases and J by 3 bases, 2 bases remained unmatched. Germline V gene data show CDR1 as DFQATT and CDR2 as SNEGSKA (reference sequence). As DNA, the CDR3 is TGCAGTGCTAGTGGACAGGGAACAGATACGCAGTATTTT. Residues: CSASGQGTDTQYF.

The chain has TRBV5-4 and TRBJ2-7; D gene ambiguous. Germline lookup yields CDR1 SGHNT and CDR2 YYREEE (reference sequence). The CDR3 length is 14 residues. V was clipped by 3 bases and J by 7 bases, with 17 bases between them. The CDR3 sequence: CASSSVPPSKEQYF. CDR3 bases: TGTGCCAGCAGCTCCGTGCCCCCCTCGAAGGAGCAGTACTTC.

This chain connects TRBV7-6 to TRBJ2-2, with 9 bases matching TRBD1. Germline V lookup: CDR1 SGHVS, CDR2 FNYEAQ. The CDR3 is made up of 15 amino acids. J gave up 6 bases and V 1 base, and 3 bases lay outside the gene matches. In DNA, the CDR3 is TGTGCCAGCAGCTTAGGGACAGGGGAGGCCGGGGAGCTGTTTTTT. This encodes CASSLGTGEAGELFF. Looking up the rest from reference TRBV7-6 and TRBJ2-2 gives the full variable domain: GAGVSQSPRYKVTKRGQDVALRCDPISGHVSLYWYRQALGQGPEFLTYFNYEAQQDKSGLPNDRFSAERPEGSISTLTIQRTEQRDSAMYRCASSLGTGEAGELFFGEGSRLTVL.

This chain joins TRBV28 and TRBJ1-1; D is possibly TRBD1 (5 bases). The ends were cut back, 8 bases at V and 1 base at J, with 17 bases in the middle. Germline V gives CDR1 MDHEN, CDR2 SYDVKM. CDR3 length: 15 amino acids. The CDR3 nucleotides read TGTGCCAGCGGGAAGACACAGGCAACGAACACTGAAGCTTTCTTT. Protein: CASGKTQATNTEAFF.

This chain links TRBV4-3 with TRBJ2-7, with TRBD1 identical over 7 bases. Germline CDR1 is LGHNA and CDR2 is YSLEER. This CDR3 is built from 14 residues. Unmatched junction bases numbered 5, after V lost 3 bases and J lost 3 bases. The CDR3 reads CASSQRQGFYEQYF. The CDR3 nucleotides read TGCGCCAGCAGCCAGAGACAGGGTTTCTACGAGCAGTACTTC.

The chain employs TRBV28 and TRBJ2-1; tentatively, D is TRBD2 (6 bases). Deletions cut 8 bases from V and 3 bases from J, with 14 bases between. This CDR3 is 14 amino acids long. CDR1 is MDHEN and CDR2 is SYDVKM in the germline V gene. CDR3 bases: TGTGCCAGCCTAGGTAGCGGACTCTACAATGAGCAGTTCTTC. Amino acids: CASLGSGLYNEQFF.

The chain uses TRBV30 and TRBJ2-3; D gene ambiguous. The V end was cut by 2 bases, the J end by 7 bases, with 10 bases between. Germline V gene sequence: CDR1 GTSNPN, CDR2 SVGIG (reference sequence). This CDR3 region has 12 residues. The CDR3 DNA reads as TGTGCCTGGAGTTCATTACGCTATACGCAGTATTTT. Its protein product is CAWSSLRYTQYF.

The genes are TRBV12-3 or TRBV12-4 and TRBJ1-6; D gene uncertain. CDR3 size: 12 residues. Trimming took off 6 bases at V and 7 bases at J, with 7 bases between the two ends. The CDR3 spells CASSARNSPLHF. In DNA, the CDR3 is TGTGCCAGCAGCGCTAGGAATTCACCCCTCCACTTT.

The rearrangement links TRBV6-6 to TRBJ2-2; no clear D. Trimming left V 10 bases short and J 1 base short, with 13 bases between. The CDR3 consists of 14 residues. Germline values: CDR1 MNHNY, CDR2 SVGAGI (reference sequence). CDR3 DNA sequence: TGTGCCACCGAACCGGACGGGAACACCGGGGAGCTGTTTTTT. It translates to CATEPDGNTGELFF.

CDR3 residues: CASSSGGDTQYF. In DNA, the CDR3 is TGTGCCAGCAGTTCAGGGGGAGATACGCAGTATTTT. The gene calls are TRBV28 and TRBJ2-3, with 7 bases matching TRBD1. This CDR3 is built from 12 residues. CDR1 and CDR2 from the germline V gene are MDHEN and SYDVKM. V lost 4 bases, J lost 5 bases, and 0 bases stayed unmatched.

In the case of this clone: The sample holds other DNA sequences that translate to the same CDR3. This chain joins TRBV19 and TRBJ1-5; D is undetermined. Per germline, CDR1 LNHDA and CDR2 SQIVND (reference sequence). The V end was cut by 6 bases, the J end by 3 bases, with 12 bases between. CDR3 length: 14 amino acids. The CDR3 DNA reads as TGTGCCAGTAGCATTTTAGGGCCCAATCAGCCCCAGCATTTT. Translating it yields CASSILGPNQPQHF.

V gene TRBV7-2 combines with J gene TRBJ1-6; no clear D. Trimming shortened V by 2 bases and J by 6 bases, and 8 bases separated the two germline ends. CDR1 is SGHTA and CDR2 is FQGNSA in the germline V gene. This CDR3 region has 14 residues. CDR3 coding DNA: TGTGCCAGCAGCTTAACCGGGTTTAATTCACCCCTCCACTTT. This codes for CASSLTGFNSPLHF.

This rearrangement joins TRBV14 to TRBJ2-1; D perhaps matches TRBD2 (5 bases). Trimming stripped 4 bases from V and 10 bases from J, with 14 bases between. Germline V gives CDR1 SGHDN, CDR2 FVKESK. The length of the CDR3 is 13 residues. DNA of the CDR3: TGTGCCAGCAGCCGGACTCTTGAGGGCGAGCAGTTCTTC. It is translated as CASSRTLEGEQFF. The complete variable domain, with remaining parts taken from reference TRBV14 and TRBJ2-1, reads EAGVTQFPSHSVIEKGQTVTLRCDPISGHDNLYWYRRVMGKEIKFLLHFVKESKQDESGMPNNRFLAERTGGTYSTLKVQPAELEDSGVYFCASSRTLEGEQFFGPGTRLTVL.

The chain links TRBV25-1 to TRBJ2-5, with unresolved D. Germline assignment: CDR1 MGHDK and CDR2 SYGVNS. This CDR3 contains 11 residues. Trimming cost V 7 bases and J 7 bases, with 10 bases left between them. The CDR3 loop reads CASNWVGTQYF. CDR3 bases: TGTGCCAGCAACTGGGTGGGGACCCAGTACTTC.

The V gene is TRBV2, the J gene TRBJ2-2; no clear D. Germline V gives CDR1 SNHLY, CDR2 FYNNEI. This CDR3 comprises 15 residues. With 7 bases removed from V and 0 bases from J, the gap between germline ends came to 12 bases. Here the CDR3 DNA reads TGTGCCAGCAAATCGACCAGGACGAACACCGGGGAGCTGTTTTTT. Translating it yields CASKSTRTNTGELFF.

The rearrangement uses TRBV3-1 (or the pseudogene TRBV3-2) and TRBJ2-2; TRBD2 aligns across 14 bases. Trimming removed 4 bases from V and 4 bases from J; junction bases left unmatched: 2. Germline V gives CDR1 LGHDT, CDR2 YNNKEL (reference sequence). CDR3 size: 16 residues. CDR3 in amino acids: CASSPGLAGGTGELFF. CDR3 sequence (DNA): TGTGCCAGCAGCCCCGGACTAGCGGGGGGCACCGGGGAGCTGTTTTTT.